Sequencing of this T cell receptor beta chain was carried out in a study of cytomegalovirus exposure and HLA in healthy donors. Study at large: Within an early data release were tens of millions of unique TCRs drawn from HLA-typed donors.

Use of 60 Vbeta and 13 Jbeta primers characterized the PCR. Generated by immunoSEQ multiplex PCR, the TCRdb table keeps only in-frame clones and is missing some. The data contain roughly 150,000 clones, approximately 82% of them singletons. Germline V CDR1 and CDR2: MGHRA, YSYEKL. The CDR3 is made up of 15 amino acids. The V segment lost 0 bases and the J segment 5 bases; nucleotides outside the gene matches: 6. Study outcomes and limitations: As was reported, the classifier diagnosed cytomegalovirus status with high specificity and sensitivity. In vitro assays verified that a few CMV-associated chains recognized CMV antigens specifically.

Turning to this clone: Its specificity is not known.

The clonotype was recovered from a woman aged 45-65 years in good health and CMV-seropositive. The V call is TRBV4-1, the J call TRBJ1-2; the match to TRBD1 covers 7 bases. The sample comprised PBMCs. Written as DNA, the CDR3 is TGCGCCAGCAGCCAAGAATCGACAGGGAATTATGGCTACACCTTC. The encoded protein is CASSQESTGNYGYTF.